Reported below is one TCR beta chain. Its antigen remains unknown. V lost 5 bases and J lost 4; bases outside the gene matches: 2. The length of the CDR3 is 13 residues. Germline V CDR1 and CDR2: SGHAT, FQNNGV. This sample is drawn from a study of cytomegalovirus exposure and HLA in healthy donors. Whole-study findings and limits: A missense DCLRE1C variant was associated with V- and J-gene trimming of TCR beta chains in a later analysis, and an independent cohort replicated the association. Owing to their indistinguishability, certain V segments, notably TRBV6-2 and TRBV6-3, were excluded. TCR beta chains numbering roughly 150 were designated cytomegalovirus-associated. Presence/absence results assume similar sequencing depth per donor, which may not hold.

The PCR made use of 60 Vbeta and 13 Jbeta primers. Assay: immunoSEQ multiplex PCR; the TCRdb copy retains only in-frame clones and omits some. Here the sample spans roughly 180,000 clones, just under 80% being singletons. The sequenced sample consisted of PBMCs. This chain uses TRBV11-2 with TRBJ1-5, with 7 nucleotides matching TRBD1. The receptor was isolated from a woman aged 25 to 39 in good health and CMV-seropositive. The CDR3 loop reads CASSRQGNQPQHF. For the CDR3, the DNA is TGTGCCAGCAGCCGACAGGGAAATCAGCCCCAGCATTTT. Complete variable domain (other parts from reference TRBV11-2 and TRBJ1-5): EAGVAQSPRYKIIEKRQSVAFWCNPISGHATLYWYQQILGQGPKLLIQFQNNGVVDDSQLPKDRFSAERLKGVDSTLKIQPAKLEDSAVYLCASSRQGNQPQHFGDGTRLSIL.